This T cell receptor beta chain came from a study of shared clonotypes between healthy human individuals. Germline V gene data show CDR1 as MRHNA and CDR2 as SNTAGT. The CDR3 length is 13 residues. Trimming removed 7 bases at V and 1 base at J, with 11 bases between. With regard to this clone: What it recognizes is unknown.

A deep-level run was used for the assay. Data came from immunoSEQ multiplex PCR; TCRdb stores just in-frame clones and leaves some out. Altogether about 490,000 clones are present, around 80% being singletons, with the ten largest covering roughly 12%. Whole-study results and caveats: Tissues were not sampled, only blood, and their repertoires likely differ.

Caucasian adults residing in Nashville, Tennessee made up all the donors. Genomic DNA from unsorted samples was obtained from 80 million to 100 million PBMCs (per sample). This chain joins TRBV6-4 and TRBJ2-7, with TRBD1 as a possible D gene (6 bases). Material: PBMCs. The origin of this receptor is a woman in her forties in good health. Some clones in this sample may be carry-over from other donors' samples. CDR3 sequence: CASKSGQSYEQYF. The CDR3 DNA reads as TGTGCCAGCAAATCCGGACAGTCCTACGAGCAGTACTTC.